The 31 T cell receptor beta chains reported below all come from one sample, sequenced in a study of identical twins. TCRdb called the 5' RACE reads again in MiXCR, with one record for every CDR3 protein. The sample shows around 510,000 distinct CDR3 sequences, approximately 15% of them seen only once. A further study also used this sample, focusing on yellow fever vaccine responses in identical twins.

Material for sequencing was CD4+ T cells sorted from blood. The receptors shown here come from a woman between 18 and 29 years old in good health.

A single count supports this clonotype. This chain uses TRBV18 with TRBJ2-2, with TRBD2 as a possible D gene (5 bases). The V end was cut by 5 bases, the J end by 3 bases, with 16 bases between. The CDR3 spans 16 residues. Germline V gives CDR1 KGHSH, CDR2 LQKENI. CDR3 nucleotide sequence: TGTGCCAGCTCAGACCAAAGGACTGGAGACACCGGGGAGCTGTTTTTT. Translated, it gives CASSDQRTGDTGELFF.

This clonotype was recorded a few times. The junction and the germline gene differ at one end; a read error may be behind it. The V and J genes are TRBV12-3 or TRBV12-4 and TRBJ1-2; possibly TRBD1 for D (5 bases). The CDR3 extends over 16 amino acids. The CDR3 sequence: CASSLAPRGSGYGYTF. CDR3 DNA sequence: TGTGCCAGCAGCTTAGCCCCGCGGGGCTCTGGCTATGGCTACACCTTC.

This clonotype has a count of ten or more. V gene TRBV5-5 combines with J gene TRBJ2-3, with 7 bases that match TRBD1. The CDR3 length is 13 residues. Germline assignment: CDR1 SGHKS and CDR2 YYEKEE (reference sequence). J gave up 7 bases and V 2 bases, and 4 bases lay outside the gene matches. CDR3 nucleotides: TGTGCCAGCAGCTTTACAGGGGAATATACGCAGTATTTT. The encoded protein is CASSFTGEYTQYF. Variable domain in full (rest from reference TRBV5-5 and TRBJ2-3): DAGVTQSPTHLIKTRGQQVTLRCSPISGHKSVSWYQQVLGQGPQFIFQYYEKEERGRGNFPDRFSARQFPNYSSELNVNALLLGDSALYLCASSFTGEYTQYFGPGTRLTVL.

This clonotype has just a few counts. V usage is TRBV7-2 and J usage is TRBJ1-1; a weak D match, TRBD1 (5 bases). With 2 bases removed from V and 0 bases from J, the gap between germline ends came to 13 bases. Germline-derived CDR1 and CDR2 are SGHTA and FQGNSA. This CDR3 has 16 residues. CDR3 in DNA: TGTGCCAGCAGCTTATCGCAGGGACTCATGAACACTGAAGCTTTCTTT. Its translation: CASSLSQGLMNTEAFF.

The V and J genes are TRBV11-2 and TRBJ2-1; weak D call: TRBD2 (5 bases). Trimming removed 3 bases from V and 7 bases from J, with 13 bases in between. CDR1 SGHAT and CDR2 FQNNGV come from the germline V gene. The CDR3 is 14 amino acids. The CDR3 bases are TGTGCCAGCAGCTTTGGTGAGGGAATGAATGAGCAGTTCTTC. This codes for CASSFGEGMNEQFF.

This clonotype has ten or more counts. CDR3 amino acids: CASSVATSGGSYNEQFF. As DNA, the CDR3 is TGTGCCAGCAGCGTGGCCACTAGCGGTGGCTCCTACAATGAGCAGTTCTTC. The genes are TRBV5-5 and TRBJ2-1, with 8 positions matching TRBD2. V shed 4 bases, J shed 0 bases, and the junction held 9 bases outside the gene matches. This CDR3 comprises 17 residues. CDR1 and CDR2 from the germline V gene are SGHKS and YYEKEE (reference sequence).

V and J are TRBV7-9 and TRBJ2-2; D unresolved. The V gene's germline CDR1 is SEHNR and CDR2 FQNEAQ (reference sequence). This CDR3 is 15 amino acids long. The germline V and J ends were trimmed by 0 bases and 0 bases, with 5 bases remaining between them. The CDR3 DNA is TGTGCCAGCAGCTTAGCCCTTCCGAACACCGGGGAGCTGTTTTTT. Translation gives CASSLALPNTGELFF.

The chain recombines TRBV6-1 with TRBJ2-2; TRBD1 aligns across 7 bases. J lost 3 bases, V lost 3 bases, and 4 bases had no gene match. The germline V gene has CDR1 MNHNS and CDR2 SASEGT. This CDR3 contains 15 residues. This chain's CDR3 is CASSEATGYTGELFF. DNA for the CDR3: TGTGCCAGCAGTGAGGCGACAGGGTACACCGGGGAGCTGTTTTTT.

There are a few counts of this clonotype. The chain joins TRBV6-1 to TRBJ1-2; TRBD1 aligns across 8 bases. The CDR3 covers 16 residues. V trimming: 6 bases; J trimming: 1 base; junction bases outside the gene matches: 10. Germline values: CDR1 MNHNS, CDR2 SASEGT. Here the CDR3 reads CASSRDRGTLNYGYTF. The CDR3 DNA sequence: TGTGCCAGCAGCCGCGACAGGGGCACTCTTAACTATGGCTACACCTTC.

Written as DNA, the CDR3 is TGTGCCAGCAGCTTAAGTCAGGGGGAGACCCAGTACTTC. Its protein product is CASSLSQGETQYF. The V and J genes are TRBV7-8 and TRBJ2-5, with TRBD1 as a possible D gene (6 bases). From germline, CDR1 is SGHVS and CDR2 FQNEAQ. The CDR3 contains 13 residues. Trimming took 2 bases from V and 5 from J, leaving 9 bases between them.

For the CDR3, the DNA is TGTGCCAGCAGCTCCCAGCGGGGACTAGCGGGCAGTAGCTCCTACGAGCAGTACTTC. Translation gives CASSSQRGLAGSSSYEQYF. This rearrangement joins TRBV11-2 to TRBJ2-7; TRBD2 aligns across 12 bases. The germline V gene encodes CDR1 SGHAT and CDR2 FQNNGV. Trimming at V came to 4 bases and at J to 0 bases, leaving 13 bases not matched to a gene. The CDR3 runs to 19 residues.

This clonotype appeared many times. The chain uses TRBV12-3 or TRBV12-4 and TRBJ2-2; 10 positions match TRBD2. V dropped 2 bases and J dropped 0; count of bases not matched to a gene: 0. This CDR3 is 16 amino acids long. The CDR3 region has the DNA TGTGCCAGCAGTTTACTAGCGGGAGCGAACACCGGGGAGCTGTTTTTT. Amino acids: CASSLLAGANTGELFF.

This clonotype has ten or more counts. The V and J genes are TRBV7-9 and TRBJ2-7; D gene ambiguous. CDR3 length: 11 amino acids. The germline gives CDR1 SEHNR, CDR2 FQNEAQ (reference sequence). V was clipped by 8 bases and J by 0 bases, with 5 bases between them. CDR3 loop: CASQSSYEQYF. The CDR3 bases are TGTGCCAGCCAGAGCTCCTACGAGCAGTACTTC. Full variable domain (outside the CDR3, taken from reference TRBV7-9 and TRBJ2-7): DTGVSQNPRHKITKRGQNVTFRCDPISEHNRLYWYRQTLGQGPEFLTYFQNEAQLEKSRLLSDRFSAERPKGSFSTLEIQRTEQGDSAMYLCASQSSYEQYFGPGTRLTVT.

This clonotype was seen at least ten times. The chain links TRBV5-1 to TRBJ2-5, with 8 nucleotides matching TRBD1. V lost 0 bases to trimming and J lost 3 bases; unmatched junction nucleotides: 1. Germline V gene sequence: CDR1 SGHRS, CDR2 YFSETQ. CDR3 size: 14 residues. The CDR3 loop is CASSLGTGKETQYF. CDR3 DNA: TGCGCCAGCAGCTTGGGGACAGGGAAAGAGACCCAGTACTTC.

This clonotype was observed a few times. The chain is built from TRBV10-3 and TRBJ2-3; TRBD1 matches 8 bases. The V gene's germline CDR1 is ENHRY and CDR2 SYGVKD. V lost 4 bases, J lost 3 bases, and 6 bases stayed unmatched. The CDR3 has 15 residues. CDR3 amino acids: CAISGGTGITDTQYF. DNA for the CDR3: TGTGCCATCAGTGGAGGGACAGGTATTACAGATACGCAGTATTTT.

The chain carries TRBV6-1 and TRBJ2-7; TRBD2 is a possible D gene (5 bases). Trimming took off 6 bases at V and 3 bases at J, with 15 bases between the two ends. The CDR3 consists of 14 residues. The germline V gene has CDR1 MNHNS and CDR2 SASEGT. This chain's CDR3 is CASSPSGIYYEQYF. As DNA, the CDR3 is TGTGCCAGCAGCCCCAGCGGAATCTACTACGAGCAGTACTTC.

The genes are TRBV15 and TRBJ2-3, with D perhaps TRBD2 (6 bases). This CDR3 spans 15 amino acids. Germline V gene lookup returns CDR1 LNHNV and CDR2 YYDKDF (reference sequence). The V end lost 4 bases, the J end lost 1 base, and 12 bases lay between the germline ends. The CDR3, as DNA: TGTGCCACCAGCATTGGAGGGAGAGGCACAGATACGCAGTATTTT. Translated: CATSIGGRGTDTQYF.

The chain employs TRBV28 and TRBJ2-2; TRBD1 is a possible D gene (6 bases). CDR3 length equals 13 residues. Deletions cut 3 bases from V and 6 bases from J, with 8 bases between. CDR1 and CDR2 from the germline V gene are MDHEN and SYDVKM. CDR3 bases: TGTGCCAGCAGTTTTCGACAGGCCGGGGAGCTGTTTTTT. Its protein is CASSFRQAGELFF.

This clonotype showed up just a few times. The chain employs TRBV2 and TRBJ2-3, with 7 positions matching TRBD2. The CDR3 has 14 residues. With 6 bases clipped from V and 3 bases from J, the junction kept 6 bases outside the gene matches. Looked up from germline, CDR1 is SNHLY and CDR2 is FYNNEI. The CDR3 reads CASSRAGTTDTQYF. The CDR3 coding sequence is TGTGCCAGCAGCCGAGCGGGGACGACAGATACGCAGTATTTT.

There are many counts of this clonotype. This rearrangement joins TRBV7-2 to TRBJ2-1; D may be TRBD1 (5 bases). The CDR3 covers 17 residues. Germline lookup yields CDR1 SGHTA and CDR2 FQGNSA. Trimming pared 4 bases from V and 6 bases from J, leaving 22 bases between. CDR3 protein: CASSSPRRILQGNEQFF. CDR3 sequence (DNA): TGTGCCAGCAGCTCCCCGAGGCGGATCCTTCAGGGCAATGAGCAGTTCTTC.

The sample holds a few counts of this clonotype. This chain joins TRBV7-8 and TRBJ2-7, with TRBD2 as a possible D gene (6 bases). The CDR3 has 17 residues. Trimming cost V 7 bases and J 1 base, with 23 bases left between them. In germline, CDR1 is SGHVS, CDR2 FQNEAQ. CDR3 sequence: CASTSATGGISSYEQYF. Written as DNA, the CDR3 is TGTGCCAGCACTTCGGCCACTGGCGGGATAAGTTCCTACGAGCAGTACTTC.

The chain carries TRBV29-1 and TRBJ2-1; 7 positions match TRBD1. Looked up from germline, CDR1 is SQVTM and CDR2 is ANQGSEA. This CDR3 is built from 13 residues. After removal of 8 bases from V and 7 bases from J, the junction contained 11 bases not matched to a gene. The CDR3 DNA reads TGCAGCATCTGGGTCGACAGGGAAAATGAGCAGTTCTTC. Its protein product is CSIWVDRENEQFF.

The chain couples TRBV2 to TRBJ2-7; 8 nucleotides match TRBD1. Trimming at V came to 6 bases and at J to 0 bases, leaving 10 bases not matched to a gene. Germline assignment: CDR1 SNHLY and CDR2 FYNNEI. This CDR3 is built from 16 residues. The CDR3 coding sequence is TGTGCCAGCAGCCCTTGGGACAGGCCAGTCTCCTACGAGCAGTACTTC. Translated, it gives CASSPWDRPVSYEQYF.

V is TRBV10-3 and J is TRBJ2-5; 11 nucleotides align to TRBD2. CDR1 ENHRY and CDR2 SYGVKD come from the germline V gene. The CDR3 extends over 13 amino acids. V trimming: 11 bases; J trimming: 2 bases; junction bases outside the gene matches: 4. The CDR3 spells CAVSSGGQETQYF. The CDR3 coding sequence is TGTGCCGTCTCTAGCGGGGGGCAAGAGACCCAGTACTTC.

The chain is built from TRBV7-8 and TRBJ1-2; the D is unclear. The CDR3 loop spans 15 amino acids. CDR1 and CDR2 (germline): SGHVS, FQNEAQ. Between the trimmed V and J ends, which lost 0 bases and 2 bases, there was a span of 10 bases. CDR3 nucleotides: TGTGCCAGCAGCTTAGCCGTCGATGCGAACTATGGCTACACCTTC. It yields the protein CASSLAVDANYGYTF. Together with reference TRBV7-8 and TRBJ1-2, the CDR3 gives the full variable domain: GAGVSQSPRYKVAKRGQDVALRCDPISGHVSLFWYQQALGQGPEFLTYFQNEAQLDKSGLPSDRFFAERPEGSVSTLKIQRTQQEDSAVYLCASSLAVDANYGYTFGSGTRLTVV.

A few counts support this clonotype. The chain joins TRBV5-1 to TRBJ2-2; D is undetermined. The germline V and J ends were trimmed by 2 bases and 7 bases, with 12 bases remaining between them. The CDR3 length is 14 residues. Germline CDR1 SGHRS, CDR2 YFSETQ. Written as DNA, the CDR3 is TGCGCCAGCAGCTTAAAGCTTGGGGTCGGGGAGCTGTTTTTT. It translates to CASSLKLGVGELFF. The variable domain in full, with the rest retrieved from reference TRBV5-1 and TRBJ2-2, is KAGVTQTPRYLIKTRGQQVTLSCSPISGHRSVSWYQQTPGQGLQFLFEYFSETQRNKGNFPGRFSGRQFSNSRSEMNVSTLELGDSALYLCASSLKLGVGELFFGEGSRLTVL.

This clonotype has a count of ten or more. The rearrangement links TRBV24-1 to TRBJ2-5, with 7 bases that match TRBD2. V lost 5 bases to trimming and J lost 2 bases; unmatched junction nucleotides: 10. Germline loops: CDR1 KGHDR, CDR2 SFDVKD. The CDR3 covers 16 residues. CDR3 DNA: TGTGCCACCAGTGGTGGAGCGGGAACCTTACAAGAGACCCAGTACTTC. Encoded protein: CATSGGAGTLQETQYF.

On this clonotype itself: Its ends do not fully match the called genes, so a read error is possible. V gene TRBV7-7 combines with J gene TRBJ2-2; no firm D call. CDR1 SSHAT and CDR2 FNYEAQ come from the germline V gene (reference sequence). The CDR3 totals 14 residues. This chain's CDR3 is CASSPDLGTGELFF. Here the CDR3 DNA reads TGTGCTAGCAGCCCCGACCTCGGGACCGGGGAGCTGTTTTTT.

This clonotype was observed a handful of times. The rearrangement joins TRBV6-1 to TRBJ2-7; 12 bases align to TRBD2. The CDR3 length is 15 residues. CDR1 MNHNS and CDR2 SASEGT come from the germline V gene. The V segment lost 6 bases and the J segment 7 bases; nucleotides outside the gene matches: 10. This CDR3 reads CASRPGLAGLGEQYF. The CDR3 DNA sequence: TGTGCCAGCAGACCAGGACTAGCGGGATTGGGGGAGCAGTACTTC.

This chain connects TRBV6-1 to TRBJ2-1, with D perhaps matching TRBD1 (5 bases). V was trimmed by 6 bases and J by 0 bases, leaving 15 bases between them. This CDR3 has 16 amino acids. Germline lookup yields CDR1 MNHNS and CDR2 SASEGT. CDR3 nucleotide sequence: TGTGCCAGCAGACGACAGACCCTCAGCTCCTACAATGAGCAGTTCTTC. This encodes CASRRQTLSSYNEQFF.

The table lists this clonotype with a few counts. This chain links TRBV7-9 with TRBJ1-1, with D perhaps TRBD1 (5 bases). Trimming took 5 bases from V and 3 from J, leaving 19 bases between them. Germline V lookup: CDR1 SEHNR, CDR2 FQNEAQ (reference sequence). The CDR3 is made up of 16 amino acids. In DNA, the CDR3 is TGTGCCAGCAGCCAGGCGGGGGAAGGAGAGGACACTGAAGCTTTCTTT. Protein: CASSQAGEGEDTEAFF. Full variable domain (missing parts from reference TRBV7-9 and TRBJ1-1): DTGVSQNPRHKITKRGQNVTFRCDPISEHNRLYWYRQTLGQGPEFLTYFQNEAQLEKSRLLSDRFSAERPKGSFSTLEIQRTEQGDSAMYLCASSQAGEGEDTEAFFGQGTRLTVV.